The rows below give T cell receptor beta chains drawn from one sample of a study of CXCR3-negative and CXCR3-positive naive CD8 T cells. TCRdb reprocessed the 5' RACE reads and keeps a single row for each CDR3 protein, giving no DNA. Its table lists tens of thousands of distinct CDR3 sequences. The sample consisted of naive CXCR3- CD8+ T cells from blood. Source of these receptors: a human donor in good health. Some clones in this sample may be carry-over from other donors' samples. Each CDR3 is given with its conserved first and last residue. The order of the fields is clone size, J gene, V gene, CDR3 protein. Expanded clones are given a class, and other clones once, few, many or no size at all.

>-|TRBJ2-7|TRBV28
CASSGLAGGYEQYF
>-|TRBJ2-7|TRBV28
CASSLVPTGIYEQYF
>-|TRBJ2-7|TRBV28
CASSSQRGGYEQYF
>-|TRBJ1-1|TRBV28
CASSLGDVQGRGTEAFF
>-|TRBJ2-7|TRBV20-1
CSAQGEHTYEQYF
>-|TRBJ2-1|TRBV6-6
CASSYGGTVNNEQFF
>-|TRBJ2-5|TRBV5-6
CASSLGVGRIQESQYF
>-|TRBJ2-7|TRBV29-1
CSARTGVSYEQYF
>-|TRBJ2-5|TRBV12-2
CASRRGGPTPTWETQYF
>-|TRBJ1-5|TRBV25-1
CASPKRGGNQPQHF
>-|TRBJ1-1|TRBV5-6
CASSFGTGNTEAFF
>-|TRBJ2-3|TRBV3-1
CASSQDIRGRTDTQYF
>-|TRBJ2-1|TRBV6-6
CASSYVPLFTQSSYNEQFF
>-|TRBJ1-4|TRBV28
CASSYRTEANEKLFF
>-|TRBJ2-7|TRBV30
CAWSFPPGQASYEQYF
>-|TRBJ1-2|TRBV15
CATSSLVPGAGYGYTF
>-|TRBJ1-5|TRBV28
CASSFIGDSDQPQHF
>-|TRBJ2-4|TRBV18
CASSPGGNIQYF
>-|TRBJ1-1|TRBV5-1
CASSRTGITEAFF
>-|TRBJ2-7|TRBV6-6
CASSTTSGGYEQYF
>-|TRBJ1-2|TRBV27
CASSLSKSNPRTYPRAGYTF
>medium-sized|TRBJ2-2|TRBV29-1
CSVVKKNTGELFF
>-|TRBJ2-3|TRBV28
CATSTSGDHTDTQYF
>-|TRBJ2-7|TRBV29-1
CSVVGRGPYEQYF
>-|TRBJ2-1|TRBV12-3/TRBV12-4
CASSSAGENNEQFF
>-|TRBJ2-7|TRBV20-1
CSARDRDRPYTYEQYF
>-|TRBJ1-1|TRBV6-2/TRBV6-3
CASSLGKTELSTEAFF
>-|TRBJ2-1|TRBV7-6
CASSLGPGSYNEQFF
>-|TRBJ2-1|TRBV20-1
CSARGQADNEQFF
>-|TRBJ1-1|TRBV6-6
CASSWSDPNTEAFF
>-|TRBJ1-4|TRBV27
CASSPRPSLPTNEKLFF
>-|TRBJ2-5|TRBV28
CASSGEGVPETQYF
>-|TRBJ2-7|TRBV12-3/TRBV12-4
CASSWSGQGTYEQYF
>-|TRBJ2-1|TRBV20-1
CSARGATYNEQFF
>-|TRBJ1-2|TRBV15
CATSRAGIDYGYTF
>-|TRBJ2-3|TRBV5-5
CASSLDTLSTDTQYF
>-|TRBJ2-7|TRBV14
CASSQGRGLAGDEQYF
>-|TRBJ2-1|TRBV7-9
CASSFSGRDGEQFF
>-|TRBJ2-7|TRBV28
CASSLSDLSPQGGEQYF
>-|TRBJ1-4|TRBV27
CASLGGGANEKLFF
>-|TRBJ2-1|TRBV7-2
CASSPDRARMNNEQFF
>-|TRBJ2-7|TRBV5-1
CASSLEGGTYEQYF
>-|TRBJ2-1|TRBV20-1
CSARGADFYNEQFF
>-|TRBJ2-1|TRBV29-1
CSAIPQGPNEQFF
>-|TRBJ1-6|TRBV5-5
CASSSTTGVGSPLHF
>-|TRBJ2-6|TRBV28
CASSTPSQQSGANVLTF
>-|TRBJ2-1|TRBV12-3/TRBV12-4
CASSFVLAGNEQFF
>-|TRBJ2-4|TRBV12-3/TRBV12-4
CASSLVGQGKLAKNIQYF
>-|TRBJ2-7|TRBV10-3
CATGTDASYEQYF
>-|TRBJ2-7|TRBV5-1
CASSILQGPTYEQYF
>-|TRBJ2-7|TRBV27
CASSLGGNYEQYF